The T cell receptor (beta chain) described here comes from a study of radiation and T cells in renal cell carcinoma. General observations from the study: In nephrectomy-only tumors, top 100 clonotypes averaged approximately 40%, versus 54% irradiated. From baseline, blood top tumor clonotypes peaked at 2 weeks post-radiation. Compared with controls, irradiated tumors had more, larger dominant CDR3 motifs. Baseline intratumoral clonotype presence is unknown without pretreatment biopsies.

Treatment reported: 15 Gy SBRT to primary tumor, nephrectomy 4 weeks later. This clone has a handful of counts. Its antigen is currently unknown. V lost 3 bases, J lost 7 bases, and 2 bases stayed unmatched. This CDR3 spans 12 amino acids. Germline values: CDR1 MGHRA, CDR2 YSYEKL. Profiling relied on immunoSEQ multiplex PCR, and the TCRdb table lists in-frame clones only, not all of them. The repertoire has around 13,000 clones, 33% of them found once; the top ten carry 15%. This sequence was found in a man between 60 and 75 years old with renal cell carcinoma. The V gene is TRBV4-1, the J gene TRBJ1-1, with TRBD1 matching 7 bases. This material consisted of tumor tissue, taken from a patient whose treatment included radiotherapy and nephrectomy. CDR3 coding DNA: TGCGCCAGCAGCCATGGGACAGATGAAGCTTTCTTT. Translating gives CASSHGTDEAFF.